The table lists the clone carrying this TCR beta chain with a few counts. These data belong to a study of T-cell reconstitution after alpha-beta-depleted transplantation in children. Unique molecular identifiers were used in preparing the TCRbeta library. Using its own MiXCR run on the PCR reads, TCRdb lists one record per CDR3 protein. The sample has approximately 350,000 distinct CDR3 sequences, about 16% seen once. The sample was PBMCs, mostly from graft donor cells, taken 360 days after TCRalphabeta/CD19-depleted stem cell transplant. This receptor was taken from a male patient between 2 and 10 years old who had a stem cell transplant for acute lymphoblastic leukemia, so the T cells may come from the graft donor.

Written as DNA, the CDR3 is TGTGCCAGCAGGCCGCATTCTAGCGGGAGAATAGATACGCAGTATTTT. It codes for CASRPHSSGRIDTQYF. The gene calls are TRBV6-2 or TRBV6-3 and TRBJ2-3; 10 nucleotides line up with TRBD2. CDR1 is MNHEY and CDR2 is SVGEGT in the germline V gene. Germline trimming cut 6 bases from V and 5 bases from J; bases unmatched to any gene: 11. The CDR3 is 16 amino acids.